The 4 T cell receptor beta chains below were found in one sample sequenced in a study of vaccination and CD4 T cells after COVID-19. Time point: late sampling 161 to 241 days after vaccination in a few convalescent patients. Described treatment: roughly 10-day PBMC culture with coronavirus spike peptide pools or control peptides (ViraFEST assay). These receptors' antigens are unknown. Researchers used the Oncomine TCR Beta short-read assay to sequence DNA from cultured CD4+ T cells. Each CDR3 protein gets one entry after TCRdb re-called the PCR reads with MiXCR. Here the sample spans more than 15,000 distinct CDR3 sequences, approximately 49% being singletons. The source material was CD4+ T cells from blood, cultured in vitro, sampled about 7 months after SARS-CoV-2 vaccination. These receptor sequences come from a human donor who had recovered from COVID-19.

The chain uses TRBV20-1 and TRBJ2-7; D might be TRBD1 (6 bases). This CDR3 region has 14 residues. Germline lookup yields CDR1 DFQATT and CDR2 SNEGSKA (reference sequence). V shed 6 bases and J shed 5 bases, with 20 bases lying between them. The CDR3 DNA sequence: TGCAGTGCCATACGACCGGCAGGGGTACACGAGCAGTACTTC. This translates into CSAIRPAGVHEQYF.

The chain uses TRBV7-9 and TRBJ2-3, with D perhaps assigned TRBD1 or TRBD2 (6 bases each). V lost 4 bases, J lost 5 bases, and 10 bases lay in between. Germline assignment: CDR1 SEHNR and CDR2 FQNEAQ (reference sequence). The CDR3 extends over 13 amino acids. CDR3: CASSWGAGDTQYF. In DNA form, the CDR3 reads TGTGCCAGCAGCTGGGGGGCAGGAGATACGCAGTATTTT. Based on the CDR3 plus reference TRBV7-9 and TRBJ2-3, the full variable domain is DTGVSQNPRHKITKRGQNVTFRCDPISEHNRLYWYRQTLGQGPEFLTYFQNEAQLEKSRLLSDRFSAERPKGSFSTLEIQRTEQGDSAMYLCASSWGAGDTQYFGPGTRLTVL.

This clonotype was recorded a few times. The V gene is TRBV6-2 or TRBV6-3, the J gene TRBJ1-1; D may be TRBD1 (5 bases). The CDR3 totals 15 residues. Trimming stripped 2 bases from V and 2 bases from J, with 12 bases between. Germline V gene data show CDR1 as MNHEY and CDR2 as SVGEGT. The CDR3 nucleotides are TGTGCCAGCAGTTACCCCAGGGACGGTAACACTGAAGCTTTCTTT. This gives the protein CASSYPRDGNTEAFF.

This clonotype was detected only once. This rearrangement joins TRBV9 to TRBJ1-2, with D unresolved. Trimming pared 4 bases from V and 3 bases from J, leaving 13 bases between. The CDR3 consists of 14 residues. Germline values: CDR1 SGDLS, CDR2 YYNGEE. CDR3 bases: TGTGCCAGCAGCCCCGTCCGGCAAGACTATGGCTACACCTTC. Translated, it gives CASSPVRQDYGYTF.